The rows below give T cell receptor beta chains drawn from one sample of a study of blood T cell repertoires in COVID-19. TCRdb's copy holds only in-frame clones and misses some; the assay was immunoSEQ multiplex PCR. Of about 59,000 clones listed, more than 60% are singletons. Sample: peripheral blood. Every receptor here comes from a human donor in a cohort sampled during active COVID-19. CDR3s include the opening cysteine and the closing phenylalanine or tryptophan. A D gene is named only where the DNA matches it firmly. Clone size is stated in some rows and not others, as once, few, many or a class when expanded.

clone size,J gene,D gene,CDR3 length,V gene,CDR3 protein,CDR3 DNA
few,TRBJ2-1,TRBD2,14,TRBV19,CASRTSGSYNEQFF,TGTGCCAGTAGAACTAGCGGGTCTTACAATGAGCAGTTCTTC
once,TRBJ2-7,TRBD1,13,TRBV24-1,CATSDEGQGGQYF,TGTGCCACCAGTGACGAGGGACAGGGAGGGCAGTACTTC
-,TRBJ1-1,TRBD1,15,TRBV7-2,CASSFTGQGVTEAFF,TGTGCCAGCAGCTTTACGGGACAGGGGGTGACTGAAGCTTTCTTT
-,TRBJ2-1,TRBD2,13,TRBV30,CAWATSGSHEQFF,TGTGCCTGGGCGACTAGCGGGAGCCATGAGCAGTTCTTC
-,TRBJ2-3,-,14,TRBV5-1,CASSLDRVSDTQYF,TGCGCCAGCAGCTTGGACAGGGTGTCAGATACGCAGTATTTT
-,TRBJ2-7,TRBD2,14,TRBV18,CASSPGLDYYEQYF,TGTGCCAGCTCACCGGGACTAGACTACTACGAGCAGTACTTC
-,TRBJ1-1,TRBD1,12,TRBV9,CASSEGQGQTFF,TGTGCCAGCAGCGAAGGACAGGGACAAACTTTCTTT
-,TRBJ2-1,TRBD2,18,TRBV2,CASSERIAGGISYNEQFF,TGTGCCAGCAGTGAGAGGATAGCGGGAGGGATCTCCTACAATGAGCAGTTCTTC
-,TRBJ2-2,-,16,TRBV7-2,CASSPGGMPNTGELFF,TGTGCCAGCAGCCCTGGTGGCATGCCGAACACCGGGGAGCTGTTTTTT
once,TRBJ2-4,-,16,TRBV4-1,CASSQGRLGLKNIQYF,TGCGCCAGCAGCCAAGGGAGGCTGGGACTCAAAAACATTCAGTACTTC
-,TRBJ2-1,TRBD1,14,TRBV6-2/TRBV6-3,CASSGGTGWNEQFF,TGTGCCAGCAGTGGGGGGACAGGGTGGAATGAGCAGTTCTTC
-,TRBJ2-1,-,16,TRBV27,CASSSLLGRAIGEQFF,TGTGCCAGCAGTTCACTCCTGGGCCGAGCCATCGGTGAGCAGTTCTTC
-,TRBJ2-3,-,13,TRBV12-3/TRBV12-4,CASSYSGSDTQYF,TGTGCCAGCAGTTATTCCGGGTCAGATACGCAGTATTTT
once,TRBJ2-7,TRBD2,15,TRBV29-1,CSVEDRGGRGYEQYF,TGCAGCGTTGAAGATCGGGGGGGGCGAGGCTACGAGCAGTACTTC
-,TRBJ2-6,-,18,TRBV23-1,CASSLLDREALGANVLTF,TGCGCCAGCAGTCTATTAGACAGGGAGGCTTTGGGGGCCAACGTCCTGACTTTC
-,TRBJ1-1,-,12,TRBV5-6,CASRVGSTEAFF,TGTGCCAGCAGAGTAGGGAGCACTGAAGCTTTCTTT
medium-sized,TRBJ1-6,TRBD1,15,TRBV4-3,CASSQEQGEYSPLHF,TGCGCCAGCAGCCAAGAACAGGGGGAGTATTCACCCCTCCACTTT
-,TRBJ1-4,TRBD1,14,TRBV5-1,CASSSGQGDEKLFF,TGCGCCAGCAGCTCGGGACAGGGGGATGAAAAACTGTTTTTT
-,TRBJ2-1,TRBD2,17,TRBV7-2,CASSLAPSGSPSSEQFF,TGTGCCAGCAGCTTGGCTCCTAGCGGGAGCCCCTCCTCTGAGCAGTTCTTC
-,TRBJ2-1,TRBD2,13,TRBV12-3/TRBV12-4,CASSYGRENEQFF,TGTGCCAGCAGTTATGGGCGGGAGAATGAGCAGTTCTTC
-,TRBJ2-6,TRBD1,19,TRBV11-2,CASSLVWDRGFSGANVLTF,TGTGCCAGCAGCTTAGTCTGGGACAGGGGGTTCTCTGGGGCCAACGTCCTGACTTTC